The sequence of this T cell receptor (beta chain) was determined in a study of T cells after posttransplantation cyclophosphamide. Per the germline V gene, CDR1 is SGHRS and CDR2 is YFSETQ. V lost 1 base and J lost 3, with 11 bases in between. The CDR3 runs 15 residues. The repertoire was sequenced with immunoSEQ multiplex PCR; TCRdb's copy has only in-frame clones and lacks some. The sample lists about 47,000 clones, roughly 93% occurring once. The study's findings and limits: Tissue-infiltrating T cells from skin or gut overlapped little with blood T cells. Later blood repertoires were often dominated by clones from the donor CD8+ memory compartment.

As concerns this clone: Its antigen remains unidentified.

Material: PBMCs. The receptor was derived from a woman aged 45-65 years in good health and a related stem cell transplant donor. This chain joins TRBV5-1 and TRBJ2-1, with D possibly matching TRBD2 (5 bases). The CDR3 DNA is TGCGCCAGCAGCTTGAGTAGCGTCAGCTACAATGAGCAGTTCTTC. It translates to CASSLSSVSYNEQFF.